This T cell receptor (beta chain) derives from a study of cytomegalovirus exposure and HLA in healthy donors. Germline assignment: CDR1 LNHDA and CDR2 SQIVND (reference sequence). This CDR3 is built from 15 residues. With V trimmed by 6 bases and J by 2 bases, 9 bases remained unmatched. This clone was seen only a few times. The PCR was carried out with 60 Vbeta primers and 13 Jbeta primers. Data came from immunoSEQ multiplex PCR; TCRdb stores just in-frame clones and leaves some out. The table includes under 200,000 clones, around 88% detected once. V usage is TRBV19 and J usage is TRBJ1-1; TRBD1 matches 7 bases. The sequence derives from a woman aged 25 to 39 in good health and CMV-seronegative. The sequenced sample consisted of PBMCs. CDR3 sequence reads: CASSNPGQLNTEAFF. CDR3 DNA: TGTGCCAGTAGCAATCCGGGACAGCTAAACACTGAAGCTTTCTTT.